The T cell receptor (beta chain) described here comes from a study of T-cell reconstitution after alpha-beta-depleted transplantation in children. Unique molecular identifiers were incorporated when the TCRbeta library was constructed. TCRdb reanalysed the PCR reads using MiXCR and keeps one entry per CDR3 protein. The table lists about 640,000 distinct CDR3 sequences, around 16% of them singletons. Notes on this clonotype: One junction end disagrees with the germline gene, perhaps due to a read error.

This material consisted of PBMCs from the stem cell graft donor, taken from the stem cell graft. The TCR originated in a human donor who donated a stem cell graft to a child with acute myeloid leukemia.

The CDR3 region has the DNA TGTGCCAGCAGCCCCTCCCCCGGGACACCTACTTTCTTC. It specifies CASSPSPGTPTFF. The chain uses TRBV3-1 and TRBJ2-7, with a tentative D call TRBD1 (6 bases). The V gene's germline CDR1 is LGHDT and CDR2 YNNKEL (reference sequence). This CDR3 is built from 13 residues.